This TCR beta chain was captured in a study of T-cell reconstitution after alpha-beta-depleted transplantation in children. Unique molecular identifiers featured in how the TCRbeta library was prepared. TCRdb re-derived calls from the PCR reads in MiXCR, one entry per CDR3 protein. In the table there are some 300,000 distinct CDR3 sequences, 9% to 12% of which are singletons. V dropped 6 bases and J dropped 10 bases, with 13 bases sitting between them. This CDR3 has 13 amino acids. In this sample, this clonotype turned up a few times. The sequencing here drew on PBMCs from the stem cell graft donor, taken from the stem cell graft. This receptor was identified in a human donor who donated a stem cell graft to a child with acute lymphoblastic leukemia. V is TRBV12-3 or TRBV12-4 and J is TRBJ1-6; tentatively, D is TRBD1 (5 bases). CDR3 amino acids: CASSSNRRSPLHF. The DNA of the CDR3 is TGTGCCAGCAGCTCAAACAGGAGATCACCCCTCCACTTT.